Sequencing of this T cell receptor beta chain was carried out in a study of blood T cell repertoires in COVID-19. Study as a whole: Italy, Spain and the United States were the sources of the convalescent and acute COVID-19 samples. In each case, the material was cDNA or gDNA derived from T cells, B-cell-depleted T cells, or PBMCs.

Source study methods: Reference gene primer amplification yielded estimated nucleated cell counts. Sequencing used immunoSEQ multiplex PCR; TCRdb keeps in-frame clones, though not all of them. The DNA gave D and trimming, while V, J and clone size come from that table. The sample shows about 300,000 clones, around 87% of them seen only once. CDR1 and CDR2 (germline): SGDLS, YYNGEE. Trimming removed 4 bases from V and 5 bases from J; junction bases left unmatched: 17. The CDR3 loop spans 17 amino acids. This TCR was sampled from a woman in her forties who had recovered from COVID-19. The genes are TRBV9 and TRBJ2-7; 8 bases agree with TRBD1. Sample: peripheral blood. The CDR3 DNA follows: TGTGCCAGCAGCCCTGGATGGGGACAGGTGAAGATCCACGAGCAGTACTTC. Translated, it gives CASSPGWGQVKIHEQYF.